The next 6 T cell receptor beta chains were all read from a single sample in a study of resident and recirculating memory T cells in vitiligo. Sequenced by immunoSEQ multiplex PCR; TCRdb stores in-frame clones only, minus some. The repertoire includes more than 65,000 clones, roughly nine tenths of them detected once, and 4.9% sits in the top ten. Sequenced sample: blood. The source of these receptors is a male donor with vitiligo.

The genes are TRBV7-8 and TRBJ2-1, with 7 bases lining up with TRBD1. CDR3 size: 15 residues. Trimming removed 0 bases from V and 8 bases from J; junction bases left unmatched: 7. Germline CDR1 SGHVS, CDR2 FQNEAQ. CDR3 loop: CASSLARGRFDEQFF. The CDR3 DNA sequence: TGTGCCAGCAGCTTAGCGAGGGGGCGCTTCGATGAGCAGTTCTTC.

V is TRBV11-3 and J is TRBJ2-2; 9 bases map to TRBD1. The CDR3 totals 17 residues. Germline CDR1 reads SGHNT; CDR2 reads YENEEA. V dropped 1 base and J dropped 6; count of bases not matched to a gene: 9. The CDR3 region has the DNA TGTGCCAGCAGCTTAGGGGACGGACAGGGGTTTGCCGGGGAGCTGTTTTTT. Encoded protein: CASSLGDGQGFAGELFF.

The chain recombines TRBV6-1 with TRBJ1-2; 9 nucleotides agree with TRBD1. Germline-derived CDR1 and CDR2 are MNHNS and SASEGT. With V trimmed by 6 bases and J by 4 bases, 6 bases remained unmatched. This CDR3 has 14 amino acids. CDR3 DNA sequence: TGTGCCAGCAGAGACAGGGGGATCTTCTATGGCTACACCTTC. This translates into CASRDRGIFYGYTF.

The J gene is TRBJ1-6, the V gene TRBV28, with 7 bases fitting TRBD1. J lost 7 bases, V lost 5 bases, and 8 bases had no gene match. The CDR3 runs to 15 residues. The germline CDR1 and CDR2 sequences are MDHEN and SYDVKM. CDR3 in DNA: TGTGCCAGCAGTGCCACAGGGGTTAGAAATTCACCCCTCCACTTT. This encodes CASSATGVRNSPLHF. The full variable domain, in which reference TRBV28 and TRBJ1-6 provide the parts outside the CDR3, is DVKVTQSSRYLVKRTGEKVFLECVQDMDHENMFWYRQDPGLGLRLIYFSYDVKMKEKGDIPEGYSVSREKKERFSLILESASTNQTSMYLCASSATGVRNSPLHFGNGTRLTVT.

CDR3 loop: CASSQTQGVNTEAFF. The CDR3 bases are TGCGCCAGCAGCCAAACACAGGGAGTGAACACTGAAGCTTTCTTT. V is TRBV4-3 and J is TRBJ1-1; possibly TRBD1 for D (6 bases). The germline V gene encodes CDR1 LGHNA and CDR2 YSLEER. There are 15 residues in the CDR3. V was cut by 2 bases and J by 0 bases, with 10 bases left in between.

The chain combines TRBV10-3 with TRBJ1-1; TRBD1 aligns across 7 bases. V lost 7 bases to trimming and J lost 2 bases; unmatched junction nucleotides: 7. There are 14 residues in the CDR3. Germline loops: CDR1 ENHRY, CDR2 SYGVKD. The CDR3 region is CAIKTGTVNTEAFF. CDR3 nucleotide sequence: TGTGCCATCAAAACCGGGACAGTTAACACTGAAGCTTTCTTT.